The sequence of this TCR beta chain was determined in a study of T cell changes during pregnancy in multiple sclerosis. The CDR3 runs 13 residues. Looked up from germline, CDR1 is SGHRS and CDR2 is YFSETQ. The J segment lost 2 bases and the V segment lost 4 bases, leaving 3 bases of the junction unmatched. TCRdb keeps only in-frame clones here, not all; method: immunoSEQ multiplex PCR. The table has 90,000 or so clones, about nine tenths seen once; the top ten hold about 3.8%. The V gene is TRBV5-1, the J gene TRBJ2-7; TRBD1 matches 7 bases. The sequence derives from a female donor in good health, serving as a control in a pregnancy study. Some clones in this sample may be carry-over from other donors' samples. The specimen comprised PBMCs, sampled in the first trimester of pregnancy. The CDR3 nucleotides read TGCGCCAGCAGCCAGGGACAGCCCTACGAGCAGTACTTC. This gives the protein CASSQGQPYEQYF.